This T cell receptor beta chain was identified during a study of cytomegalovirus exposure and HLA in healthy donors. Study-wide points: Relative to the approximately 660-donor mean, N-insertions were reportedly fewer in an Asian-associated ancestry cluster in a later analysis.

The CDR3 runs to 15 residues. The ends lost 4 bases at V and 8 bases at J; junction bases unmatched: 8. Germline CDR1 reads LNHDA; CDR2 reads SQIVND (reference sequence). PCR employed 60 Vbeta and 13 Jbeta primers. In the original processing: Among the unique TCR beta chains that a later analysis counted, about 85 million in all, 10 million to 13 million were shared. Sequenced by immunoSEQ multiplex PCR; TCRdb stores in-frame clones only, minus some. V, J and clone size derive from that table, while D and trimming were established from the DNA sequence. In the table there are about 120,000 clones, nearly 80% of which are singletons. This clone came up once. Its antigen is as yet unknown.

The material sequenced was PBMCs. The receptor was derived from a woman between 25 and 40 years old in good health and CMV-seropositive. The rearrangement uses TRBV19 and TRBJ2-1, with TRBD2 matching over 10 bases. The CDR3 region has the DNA TGTGCCAGTAGTACCCCAGCGGGGGGGCGAGATGAGCAGTTCTTC. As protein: CASSTPAGGRDEQFF.